Described below is a single TCR beta chain sequence and its context. Its antigen is not identified. The source of the sample is a study of T-cell memory formation after mild COVID-19. As for the study in general: For the most part, TCR clusters were specific to one donor. Findings of the study overall: Of the contracting clones, CD4+ ones lay mainly in CM and EM, and CD8+ ones in EMRA. From day 15 to 85, contracting clones were balanced between CD4 and CD8, whereas later expanders leaned toward CD4+.

It was 5'RACE with constant-segment primers that produced the TCR alpha and TCR beta cDNA libraries, which carried sample barcodes and UMIs. TCRdb re-analysed the 5' RACE reads in MiXCR, keeping a single row per CDR3 protein. The sample contains around 190,000 distinct CDR3 sequences, around 20% of which appear only once. The CDR3 is 17 residues long. Per the germline V gene, CDR1 is SGHTA and CDR2 is FQGNSA. With 5 bases clipped from V and 1 base from J, the junction kept 8 bases outside the gene matches. The J gene is TRBJ2-3, the V gene TRBV7-2, with TRBD2 matching 11 bases. This clonotype was sampled from a man between 18 and 29 years old who had mild COVID-19 (a few samples of this study predate the infection). Cell type and time point are not known. Input material: PBMCs or a T cell subset sorted from them (not recorded which). CDR3 nucleotides: TGTGCCAGCAGCCAATACTATAGCGGGGGGGGCACAGATACGCAGTATTTT. Translating gives CASSQYYSGGGTDTQYF.